These T cell receptor beta chains were read from a single sample in a study of graft-versus-host responses after intestinal transplantation. Method: immunoSEQ multiplex PCR; TCRdb's copy keeps in-frame clones and lacks some. Among 80,000 to 90,000 clones, roughly 90% were seen once, and the ten largest hold roughly 0.31%. The antigens for these receptors are not known. Sequencing used unstimulated CD4+ T cells sorted from spleen or lymph node cells, obtained before intestinal transplant. The receptor source for this set is a human donor who received an intestinal transplant. Both conserved end residues are trimmed from each CDR3. Each record gives: V gene, J gene, CDR3 length, CDR3 protein.

V: TRBV30
J: TRBJ1-1
length: 10
CDR3: AWTRRGTEAF

V: TRBV30
J: TRBJ1-4
length: 11
CDR3: AWTRDAGAKLF

V: TRBV5-1
J: TRBJ2-1
length: 11
CDR3: ASSGGTTREQF

V: TRBV5-1
J: TRBJ2-6
length: 11
CDR3: ASSLSGANVLT

V: TRBV5-1
J: TRBJ2-2
length: 10
CDR3: ASKNGAGELF

V: TRBV9
J: TRBJ1-1
length: 13
CDR3: ASSPRDRGVTEAF

V: TRBV7-6
J: TRBJ2-1
length: 13
CDR3: ASSQRGSSYNEQF

V: TRBV19
J: TRBJ2-1
length: 11
CDR3: ASRSGISNEQF

V: TRBV6-1
J: TRBJ2-7
length: 13
CDR3: ASSGGTGRSYEQY

V: TRBV19
J: TRBJ1-1
length: 17
CDR3: ASSIDGQSFTGMNTEAF

V: TRBV7-9
J: TRBJ2-3
length: 14
CDR3: ASSSGTSRSTDTQY

V: TRBV11-1
J: TRBJ2-7
length: 14
CDR3: ASRKQTGNLDYEQY

V: TRBV29-1
J: TRBJ1-1
length: 9
CDR3: SVAGVTEAF

V: TRBV29-1
J: TRBJ1-3
length: 13
CDR3: SVASRGASGNTIY

V: TRBV7-2
J: TRBJ2-7
length: 13
CDR3: ASSPLAGEYYEQY

V: TRBV28
J: TRBJ1-5
length: 13
CDR3: ASSRGGTVDQPQH

V: TRBV4-1
J: TRBJ1-5
length: 15
CDR3: ASSQLPQGASNQPQH

V: TRBV7-9
J: TRBJ2-1
length: 13
CDR3: ASSLAPEGHNEQF

V: TRBV6-5
J: TRBJ2-3
length: 13
CDR3: ASSSRTGFTDTQY

V: TRBV7-2
J: TRBJ2-7
length: 12
CDR3: ASSPFRGRVVQY

V: TRBV25-1
J: TRBJ2-3
length: 13
CDR3: ASSGDRAVTDTQY

V: TRBV27
J: TRBJ2-7
length: 13
CDR3: ATSKRTGGIHEQY